Below are 23 T cell receptor beta chains sequenced from a single sample in a study of blood T cell repertoires in COVID-19. Only in-frame clones appear in the TCRdb table, and some are missing; sequencing was by immunoSEQ multiplex PCR. This sample carries 60,000 to 85,000 clones, over 75% of them seen once, and the ten largest clones take 29%. Material for sequencing was peripheral blood. These receptor sequences come from a woman older than 75 with active or convalescent COVID-19.

V is TRBV24-1 and J is TRBJ1-2, with D possibly matching TRBD1 (5 bases). In germline, CDR1 is KGHDR, CDR2 SFDVKD. The CDR3 is 14 residues long. V shed 2 bases and J shed 4 bases, with 10 bases lying between them. The CDR3 DNA sequence: TGTGCCACCAGTGATTCTACAGGAGCCTATGGCTACACCTTC. Amino acids: CATSDSTGAYGYTF.

The V gene is TRBV19, the J gene TRBJ2-5; D is unresolved. This CDR3 is built from 14 residues. CDR1 and CDR2 (germline): LNHDA, SQIVND (reference sequence). Trimming took off 0 bases at V and 2 bases at J, with 7 bases between the two ends. DNA for the CDR3: TGTGCCAGTAGTATAGAGGCGGATCAAGAGACCCAGTACTTC. Its protein is CASSIEADQETQYF.

V is TRBV2 and J is TRBJ2-3, with 12 bases aligning to TRBD2. CDR3 length equals 18 residues. CDR1 is SNHLY and CDR2 is FYNNEI in the germline V gene. V gave up 2 bases and J gave up 4 bases; unmatched junction bases: 10. The CDR3 here is CASSESRLAGGLADTQYF. CDR3 coding DNA: TGTGCCAGCAGTGAATCTCGGCTAGCGGGGGGGTTGGCAGATACGCAGTATTTT.

The DNA of the CDR3 is TGTGCCAGCAGCTTATTGAGCGTTACGGGTGGCTACACCTTC. As protein: CASSLLSVTGGYTF. V is TRBV7-2 and J is TRBJ1-2; D is unresolved. The germline V gene encodes CDR1 SGHTA and CDR2 FQGNSA. V was trimmed by 2 bases and J by 7 bases, leaving 14 bases between them. The CDR3 is 14 amino acids. The full variable domain, its missing parts supplied by reference TRBV7-2 and TRBJ1-2, is GAGVSQSPSNKVTEKGKDVELRCDPISGHTALYWYRQSLGQGLEFLIYFQGNSAPDKSGLPSDRFSAERTGGSVSTLTIQRTQQEDSAVYLCASSLLSVTGGYTFGSGTRLTVV.

The chain has TRBV30 and TRBJ1-3; no clear D. Trimming took 0 bases from V and 0 from J, leaving 9 bases between them. This CDR3 spans 15 amino acids. Germline lookup yields CDR1 GTSNPN and CDR2 SVGIG (reference sequence). The CDR3 DNA is TGTGCCTGGAGTGTCTCCAGGCGCTCTGGAAACACCATATATTTT. Encoded protein: CAWSVSRRSGNTIYF.

The rearrangement links TRBV3-1 (or the pseudogene TRBV3-2) to TRBJ1-3; D is ambiguous. V was pared by 4 bases and J by 0 bases, with 10 bases between. Germline V gene data show CDR1 as LGHDT and CDR2 as YNNKEL (reference sequence). CDR3 size: 15 residues. CDR3 in amino acids: CASSPNGISGNTIYF. CDR3 coding DNA: TGTGCCAGCAGCCCGAACGGGATCTCTGGAAACACCATATATTTT.

The J gene is TRBJ2-3, the V gene TRBV30; the D gene is possibly TRBD2 (6 bases). The germline CDR1 and CDR2 sequences are GTSNPN and SVGIG (reference sequence). The V gene lost 1 base and the J gene lost 5 bases, with 13 bases spanning the gap. The CDR3 loop spans 14 amino acids. The CDR3 sequence is CAWSAAGPGDTQYF. CDR3 sequence (DNA): TGTGCCTGGAGTGCGGCGGGGCCGGGAGATACGCAGTATTTT.

CDR3 nucleotide sequence: TGTGCCAGCAGCGGGGGGTACTACAATGAGCAGTTCTTC. It specifies CASSGGYYNEQFF. V usage is TRBV7-8 and J usage is TRBJ2-1; TRBD2 is a possible D gene (6 bases). CDR1 is SGHVS and CDR2 is FQNEAQ in the germline V gene. The CDR3 is made up of 13 amino acids. Trimming removed 5 bases from V and 3 bases from J, with 8 bases in between.

The chain couples TRBV6-2 or TRBV6-3 to TRBJ2-7, with TRBD1 matching over 8 bases. The CDR3 length is 12 residues. Unmatched junction bases numbered 9, after V lost 5 bases and J lost 12 bases. Germline CDR1 MNHEY, CDR2 SVGEGT. CDR3 nucleotide sequence: TGTGCCAGCAGTACCACTCGGACAGGGATGTACTTC. This sequence encodes CASSTTRTGMYF.

This chain joins TRBV4-3 and TRBJ2-7, with a possible D match to TRBD1 (5 bases). Germline V gives CDR1 LGHNA, CDR2 YSLEER. CDR3 length: 14 residues. V was trimmed by 0 bases and J by 7 bases, leaving 13 bases between them. CDR3 sequence (DNA): TGCGCCAGCAGCCAAGAAGCAGGGATCCGGGAGCAGTACTTC. Its translation is CASSQEAGIREQYF.

This clone was counted ten times or more. V and J are TRBV2 and TRBJ2-3, with unresolved D. This CDR3 contains 14 residues. CDR1 and CDR2 (germline): SNHLY, FYNNEI. Trimming pared 2 bases from V and 6 bases from J, leaving 12 bases between. CDR3 in DNA: TGTGCCAGCAGTGAATTTACTTCCCGGGATACGCAGTATTTT. It is translated as CASSEFTSRDTQYF.

This rearrangement joins TRBV27 to TRBJ1-2, with a possible D match to TRBD1 (6 bases). V lost 6 bases and J lost 2, with 13 bases in between. The CDR3 is 14 amino acids. Germline V gene data show CDR1 as MNHEY and CDR2 as SMNVEV (reference sequence). CDR3 sequence reads: CASRTTGPNYGYTF. The CDR3 region has the DNA TGTGCCAGCAGGACTACAGGGCCGAACTATGGCTACACCTTC.

This chain uses TRBV18 with TRBJ2-7; D is unclear. The CDR3 is made up of 14 amino acids. Trimming shortened V by 0 bases and J by 2 bases, and 8 bases separated the two germline ends. CDR1 and CDR2 (germline): KGHSH, LQKENI. This CDR3 is CASSPPSQTYEQYF. CDR3 nucleotides: TGTGCCAGCTCACCACCGTCACAGACCTACGAGCAGTACTTC. Variable domain in full (rest from reference TRBV18 and TRBJ2-7): NAGVMQNPRHLVRRRGQEARLRCSPMKGHSHVYWYRQLPEEGLKFMVYLQKENIIDESGMPKERFSAEFPKEGPSILRIQQVVRGDSAAYFCASSPPSQTYEQYFGPGTRLTVT.

The chain has TRBV5-6 and TRBJ2-5; 9 nucleotides align to TRBD2. Per germline, CDR1 SGHDT and CDR2 YYEEEE. V was clipped by 3 bases and J by 0 bases; unmatched bases: 6. This CDR3 is built from 16 residues. Written as DNA, the CDR3 is TGTGCCAGCAGCTACCGACTAGCGGAGTACCAAGAGACCCAGTACTTC. It is translated as CASSYRLAEYQETQYF.

The chain employs TRBV27 and TRBJ2-1, with 7 bases identical to TRBD1. The CDR3 runs 16 residues. Germline loops: CDR1 MNHEY, CDR2 SMNVEV (reference sequence). V lost 1 base, J lost 6 bases, and 9 bases stayed unmatched. This chain's CDR3 is CASSLWGQRPPNEQFF. In DNA form, the CDR3 reads TGTGCCAGCAGTTTATGGGGACAGCGGCCTCCCAATGAGCAGTTCTTC.

The J gene is TRBJ1-2, the V gene TRBV18; 9 bases fit TRBD1. CDR3 length equals 14 residues. Germline values: CDR1 KGHSH, CDR2 LQKENI. The V and J ends lost 3 bases and 8 bases, in that order; junction bases with no gene match: 7. As DNA, the CDR3 is TGTGCCAGCTCACCCAACAGGGGGCTGGAGGGCTACACCTTC. The encoded protein is CASSPNRGLEGYTF.

This clone appeared a few times. The chain has TRBV7-2 and TRBJ1-5; perhaps TRBD1 as D (5 bases). Germline V CDR1 and CDR2: SGHTA, FQGNSA. V was pared by 5 bases and J by 10 bases, with 18 bases between. The CDR3 consists of 14 residues. CDR3 nucleotide sequence: TGTGCCAGCAGCCTGAGACAGATGATAGGACCCCAGCATTTT. It is translated as CASSLRQMIGPQHF.

CDR3 nucleotides: TGCAGCGTTGGCGAGGGTAATGGGTACGAGCAGTACTTC. Translation: CSVGEGNGYEQYF. V is TRBV29-1 and J is TRBJ2-7, with TRBD2 as a possible D gene (5 bases). V was clipped by 4 bases and J by 4 bases, with 14 bases between them. Germline CDR1 SQVTM, CDR2 ANQGSEA. The CDR3 has 13 residues.

The chain joins TRBV7-2 to TRBJ2-7; perhaps TRBD1 as D (6 bases). Germline V gene sequence: CDR1 SGHTA, CDR2 FQGNSA. The CDR3 runs 12 residues. Trimming took 5 bases from V and 11 from J, leaving 16 bases between them. The DNA of the CDR3 is TGTGCCAGCAGCCTTAGAACAGGGATGAAGTACTTC. Protein: CASSLRTGMKYF.

This rearrangement joins TRBV19 to TRBJ2-1; maybe TRBD2 (6 bases). The V end lost 5 bases, the J end lost 4 bases, and 12 bases lay between the germline ends. CDR1 LNHDA and CDR2 SQIVND come from the germline V gene (reference sequence). The CDR3 is 14 amino acids. CDR3 region: CASSPGGTYNEQFF. The CDR3 bases are TGTGCCAGTAGTCCCGGCGGGACTTACAATGAGCAGTTCTTC.

This chain connects TRBV19 to TRBJ1-6; TRBD1 is a possible D gene (6 bases). This CDR3 has 14 residues. CDR1 is LNHDA, CDR2 SQIVND, per germline (reference sequence). Trimming removed 8 bases from V and 8 bases from J, with 16 bases in between. For the CDR3, the DNA is TGTGCCAGTCGTTCGAGGACAGACCATTCACCCCTCCACTTT. Translation: CASRSRTDHSPLHF.

V is TRBV28 and J is TRBJ2-2; TRBD1 is a possible D gene (6 bases). Germline V gives CDR1 MDHEN, CDR2 SYDVKM. V gave up 9 bases and J gave up 0 bases, with 11 bases separating them. The CDR3 is made up of 14 amino acids. For the CDR3, the DNA is TGTGCCAGGTCCGGGACATCGAACACCGGGGAGCTGTTTTTT. This encodes CARSGTSNTGELFF.

This clone was counted a single time. The gene calls are TRBV3-1 (or the pseudogene TRBV3-2) and TRBJ2-2; weak D call: TRBD2 (6 bases). This CDR3 spans 15 amino acids. The V end was cut by 4 bases, the J end by 6 bases, with 15 bases between. Per the germline V gene, CDR1 is LGHDT and CDR2 is YNNKEL (reference sequence). The CDR3 reads CASSPPRTIPGELFF. In DNA, the CDR3 is TGTGCCAGCAGCCCCCCAAGGACTATCCCCGGGGAGCTGTTTTTT.